The rows below give T cell receptor beta chains drawn from one sample of a study of cytotoxic CD8 clonotypes in ibrutinib-treated CLL. Sequencing used immunoSEQ multiplex PCR; TCRdb keeps in-frame clones, though not all of them. The sample contains some 300,000 clones, almost 80% of which appear only once. The input for sequencing was PBMCs, taken before ibrutinib treatment. The receptors derive from a human donor with chronic lymphocytic leukemia. Each CDR3 is given with its conserved first and last residue. The D gene is left open where the match is weak. Not all rows give a size; the values are once, few, many and, for expanded clones, a class.

clone_size: few; j_call: TRBJ2-1; d_call: NA; v_call: TRBV4-2; cdr3_aa: CASSQEAGTYNEQFF; cdr3_nt: TGTGCCAGCAGCCAAGAGGCGGGGACCTACAATGAGCAGTTCTTC
clone_size: NA; j_call: TRBJ1-1; d_call: NA; v_call: TRBV5-1; cdr3_aa: CASSLEHLNTEAFF; cdr3_nt: TGCGCCAGCAGCTTGGAACATTTGAACACTGAAGCTTTCTTT
clone_size: NA; j_call: TRBJ2-4; d_call: NA; v_call: TRBV29-1; cdr3_aa: CSVGAATPAKNIQYF; cdr3_nt: TGCAGCGTTGGGGCAGCGACTCCAGCCAAAAACATTCAGTACTTC
clone_size: NA; j_call: TRBJ2-5; d_call: TRBD2; v_call: TRBV7-2; cdr3_aa: CASSPIPSGEQETQYF; cdr3_nt: TGTGCCAGCAGCCCCATCCCCAGCGGGGAACAAGAGACCCAGTACTTC
clone_size: few; j_call: TRBJ2-7; d_call: TRBD1; v_call: TRBV12-5; cdr3_aa: CATLSRTGDYEQYF; cdr3_nt: TGTGCTACCCTTTCTCGGACAGGGGACTACGAGCAGTACTTC
clone_size: NA; j_call: TRBJ2-3; d_call: TRBD2; v_call: TRBV7-6; cdr3_aa: CASSLGTSGTTDTQYF; cdr3_nt: TGTGCCAGCAGCTTAGGGACTAGCGGGACCACAGATACGCAGTATTTT
clone_size: few; j_call: TRBJ1-5; d_call: NA; v_call: TRBV5-4; cdr3_aa: CASSLGDQPQHF; cdr3_nt: TGTGCCAGCAGCTTGGGTGATCAGCCCCAGCATTTT
clone_size: NA; j_call: TRBJ1-1; d_call: TRBD1; v_call: TRBV28; cdr3_aa: CASRTGTRNTEAFF; cdr3_nt: TGTGCCAGCAGGACAGGGACGCGGAACACTGAAGCTTTCTTT
clone_size: NA; j_call: TRBJ1-1; d_call: NA; v_call: TRBV27; cdr3_aa: CASSLYGQPNTEAFF; cdr3_nt: TGTGCCAGCAGTTTGTATGGACAGCCGAACACTGAAGCTTTCTTT
clone_size: NA; j_call: TRBJ2-1; d_call: NA; v_call: TRBV6-6; cdr3_aa: CASSFPAGNYNEQFF; cdr3_nt: TGTGCCAGCAGTTTTCCGGCTGGAAACTACAATGAGCAGTTCTTC
clone_size: NA; j_call: TRBJ2-1; d_call: NA; v_call: TRBV18; cdr3_aa: CASSPNNEQFF; cdr3_nt: TGTGCCAGCTCACCGAACAATGAGCAGTTCTTC
clone_size: NA; j_call: TRBJ2-1; d_call: TRBD2; v_call: TRBV18; cdr3_aa: CASSPVAGGPFYEQFF; cdr3_nt: TGTGCCAGCTCCCCAGTAGCGGGAGGCCCGTTTTATGAGCAGTTCTTC
clone_size: NA; j_call: TRBJ2-2; d_call: TRBD1; v_call: TRBV29-1; cdr3_aa: CSVVRDRGAGELFF; cdr3_nt: TGCAGCGTTGTAAGGGACAGGGGCGCCGGGGAGCTGTTTTTT
clone_size: NA; j_call: TRBJ2-5; d_call: TRBD1; v_call: TRBV10-2; cdr3_aa: CASRTTGGFGETQYF; cdr3_nt: TGCGCCAGCAGAACCACAGGGGGGTTTGGAGAGACCCAGTACTTC
clone_size: NA; j_call: TRBJ1-4; d_call: TRBD1; v_call: TRBV5-1; cdr3_aa: CASSPDRRSNEKLFF; cdr3_nt: TGCGCCAGCAGCCCGGACAGGAGGTCTAATGAAAAACTGTTTTTT
clone_size: NA; j_call: TRBJ2-5; d_call: NA; v_call: TRBV5-1; cdr3_aa: CASSPNGGGVETQYF; cdr3_nt: TGCGCCAGCAGCCCCAACGGGGGAGGAGTAGAGACCCAGTACTTC
clone_size: NA; j_call: TRBJ1-1; d_call: NA; v_call: TRBV5-1; cdr3_aa: CASSLAGYTEAFF; cdr3_nt: TGCGCCAGCAGCTTGGCAGGGTACACTGAAGCTTTCTTT
clone_size: NA; j_call: TRBJ2-7; d_call: NA; v_call: TRBV28; cdr3_aa: CASRPRTISYEQYF; cdr3_nt: TGTGCCAGCAGGCCGCGGACTATCTCCTACGAGCAGTACTTC
clone_size: NA; j_call: TRBJ1-4; d_call: NA; v_call: TRBV14; cdr3_aa: CASSRWTSATNEKLFF; cdr3_nt: TGTGCCAGCAGCCGATGGACCAGTGCAACTAATGAAAAACTGTTTTTT
clone_size: NA; j_call: TRBJ2-1; d_call: NA; v_call: TRBV7-9; cdr3_aa: CASSHSRAWEQFF; cdr3_nt: TGTGCCAGCAGCCATAGCCGGGCGTGGGAGCAGTTCTTC
clone_size: NA; j_call: TRBJ2-3; d_call: TRBD2; v_call: TRBV4-3; cdr3_aa: CASSQDGTSAFTDTQYF; cdr3_nt: TGCGCCAGCAGCCAAGACGGGACTAGTGCGTTCACAGATACGCAGTATTTT
clone_size: NA; j_call: TRBJ1-1; d_call: NA; v_call: TRBV10-3; cdr3_aa: CAISEVGNTEAFF; cdr3_nt: TGTGCCATCAGTGAGGTAGGCAACACTGAAGCTTTCTTT
clone_size: NA; j_call: TRBJ2-7; d_call: TRBD1; v_call: TRBV27; cdr3_aa: CASRRQGATYEQYF; cdr3_nt: TGTGCCAGCAGAAGACAGGGGGCCACCTACGAGCAGTACTTC
clone_size: NA; j_call: TRBJ1-2; d_call: NA; v_call: TRBV5-6; cdr3_aa: CASSLSFQGYTF; cdr3_nt: TGTGCCAGCAGCTTGTCATTCCAGGGCTACACCTTC
clone_size: NA; j_call: TRBJ2-5; d_call: NA; v_call: TRBV6-5; cdr3_aa: CASTRTAQETQYF; cdr3_nt: TGTGCCAGCACCAGGACAGCACAAGAGACCCAGTACTTC
clone_size: NA; j_call: TRBJ2-7; d_call: NA; v_call: TRBV4-1; cdr3_aa: CASSQNPGADEQYF; cdr3_nt: TGCGCCAGCAGCCAGAATCCGGGGGCAGACGAGCAGTACTTC
clone_size: NA; j_call: TRBJ2-5; d_call: TRBD1; v_call: TRBV6-1; cdr3_aa: CASSEANGQGRETQYF; cdr3_nt: TGTGCCAGCAGTGAAGCTAACGGACAGGGGAGAGAGACCCAGTACTTC
clone_size: few; j_call: TRBJ1-2; d_call: NA; v_call: TRBV2; cdr3_aa: CASSTEVSYGYTF; cdr3_nt: TGTGCCAGCAGTACCGAGGTCTCCTATGGCTACACCTTC
clone_size: NA; j_call: TRBJ2-1; d_call: TRBD2; v_call: TRBV29-1; cdr3_aa: CSVETSGSNEQFF; cdr3_nt: TGCAGCGTTGAAACTAGCGGGAGCAATGAGCAGTTCTTC
clone_size: NA; j_call: TRBJ2-7; d_call: NA; v_call: TRBV2; cdr3_aa: CASSDFRGTSGRDNAYEQYF; cdr3_nt: NA
clone_size: NA; j_call: TRBJ2-2; d_call: TRBD2; v_call: TRBV7-2; cdr3_aa: CASSLGTSGVTGELFF; cdr3_nt: TGTGCCAGCAGCTTAGGGACTAGCGGGGTCACCGGGGAGCTGTTTTTT
clone_size: NA; j_call: TRBJ2-5; d_call: NA; v_call: TRBV11-2; cdr3_aa: CASSLARYQETQYF; cdr3_nt: TGTGCCAGCAGCTTAGCTCGGTACCAAGAGACCCAGTACTTC
clone_size: NA; j_call: TRBJ2-1; d_call: TRBD1; v_call: TRBV6-6; cdr3_aa: CASSFGQGTNEQFF; cdr3_nt: TGTGCCAGCAGTTTTGGACAGGGGACTAATGAGCAGTTCTTC
clone_size: NA; j_call: TRBJ1-2; d_call: TRBD1; v_call: TRBV19; cdr3_aa: CASDRGLYGYTF; cdr3_nt: TGTGCCAGCGACAGGGGGCTTTATGGCTACACCTTC
clone_size: NA; j_call: TRBJ2-7; d_call: NA; v_call: TRBV18; cdr3_aa: CASSPLAALSYEQYF; cdr3_nt: TGTGCCAGCTCACCCTTGGCGGCGCTATCCTACGAGCAGTACTTC
clone_size: NA; j_call: TRBJ1-3; d_call: NA; v_call: TRBV4-3; cdr3_aa: CASSQVFNSGNTIYF; cdr3_nt: TGCGCCAGCAGCCAAGTGTTCAACTCTGGAAACACCATATATTTT
clone_size: NA; j_call: TRBJ2-2; d_call: NA; v_call: TRBV9; cdr3_aa: CASSVSLGNTGELFF; cdr3_nt: TGTGCCAGCAGCGTCTCATTGGGGAACACCGGGGAGCTGTTTTTT
clone_size: once; j_call: TRBJ2-2; d_call: NA; v_call: TRBV7-9; cdr3_aa: CASSAQNITGELFF; cdr3_nt: TGTGCCAGCAGCGCACAAAATATTACCGGGGAGCTGTTTTTT
clone_size: NA; j_call: TRBJ1-2; d_call: NA; v_call: TRBV27; cdr3_aa: CASSLSGGGYTF; cdr3_nt: TGTGCCAGCAGTTTATCAGGGGGGGGCTACACCTTC
clone_size: NA; j_call: TRBJ2-1; d_call: TRBD2; v_call: TRBV29-1; cdr3_aa: CSVWLAGGYEQFF; cdr3_nt: TGCAGCGTTTGGCTAGCGGGAGGCTATGAGCAGTTCTTC
clone_size: NA; j_call: TRBJ2-7; d_call: NA; v_call: TRBV11-3; cdr3_aa: CASSLGGAGYEQYF; cdr3_nt: TGTGCCAGCAGCTTGGGGGGCGCAGGCTACGAGCAGTACTTC
clone_size: NA; j_call: TRBJ2-7; d_call: NA; v_call: TRBV14; cdr3_aa: CASSPVIRPIYEQYF; cdr3_nt: TGTGCCAGCAGCCCAGTTATCCGACCCATCTACGAGCAGTACTTC
clone_size: NA; j_call: TRBJ2-4; d_call: NA; v_call: TRBV2; cdr3_aa: CASPGEGAKNIQYF; cdr3_nt: TGTGCCAGCCCTGGTGAGGGAGCCAAAAACATTCAGTACTTC
clone_size: few; j_call: TRBJ2-5; d_call: NA; v_call: TRBV6-5; cdr3_aa: CASSSYRAPETQYF; cdr3_nt: TGTGCCAGCAGTTCGTACAGGGCCCCAGAGACCCAGTACTTC
clone_size: NA; j_call: TRBJ2-1; d_call: NA; v_call: TRBV29-1; cdr3_aa: CSVSDEQFF; cdr3_nt: TGCAGCGTCTCGGATGAGCAGTTCTTC
clone_size: once; j_call: TRBJ2-7; d_call: NA; v_call: TRBV6-6; cdr3_aa: CASSYTQTYEQYF; cdr3_nt: TGTGCCAGCAGTTACACACAGACCTACGAGCAGTACTTC
clone_size: NA; j_call: TRBJ2-7; d_call: TRBD2; v_call: TRBV29-1; cdr3_aa: CSASGKYDEQYF; cdr3_nt: TGCAGCGCTAGCGGGAAATACGACGAGCAGTACTTC
clone_size: NA; j_call: TRBJ2-1; d_call: TRBD1; v_call: TRBV10-1; cdr3_aa: CASSEGTGSDNEQFF; cdr3_nt: TGCGCCAGCAGTGAAGGGACAGGGTCTGACAATGAGCAGTTCTTC
clone_size: once; j_call: TRBJ2-7; d_call: TRBD2; v_call: TRBV9; cdr3_aa: CASSVDSGRNHEQYF; cdr3_nt: TGTGCCAGCAGCGTAGATAGCGGGAGGAACCACGAGCAGTACTTC
clone_size: NA; j_call: TRBJ2-3; d_call: TRBD1; v_call: TRBV6-1; cdr3_aa: CASGSTGGNTQYF; cdr3_nt: TGTGCCAGCGGATCGACAGGGGGCAATACGCAGTATTTT
clone_size: NA; j_call: TRBJ2-7; d_call: TRBD1; v_call: TRBV7-6; cdr3_aa: CASSRDRGYEQYF; cdr3_nt: TGTGCCAGCAGCCGTGACAGGGGCTACGAGCAGTACTTC
clone_size: NA; j_call: TRBJ2-7; d_call: NA; v_call: TRBV11-3; cdr3_aa: CASSLVNHYEQYF; cdr3_nt: TGTGCCAGCAGCTTAGTTAACCACTACGAGCAGTACTTC
clone_size: NA; j_call: TRBJ2-1; d_call: NA; v_call: TRBV6-5; cdr3_aa: CASSYREEPPYNEQFF; cdr3_nt: TGTGCCAGCAGTTACCGTGAGGAGCCACCCTACAATGAGCAGTTCTTC
clone_size: NA; j_call: TRBJ2-1; d_call: NA; v_call: TRBV4-3; cdr3_aa: CASSQGRGDNEQFF; cdr3_nt: TGCGCCAGCAGCCAAGGGCGTGGTGACAATGAGCAGTTCTTC
clone_size: NA; j_call: TRBJ1-2; d_call: NA; v_call: TRBV30; cdr3_aa: CAWSSTVSYTF; cdr3_nt: TGTGCCTGGAGTTCTACTGTAAGCTACACCTTC
clone_size: once; j_call: TRBJ1-5; d_call: TRBD1; v_call: TRBV2; cdr3_aa: CASSRQGQPQHF; cdr3_nt: TGTGCCAGCAGTCGACAGGGTCAGCCCCAGCATTTT
clone_size: NA; j_call: TRBJ2-3; d_call: TRBD2; v_call: TRBV5-4; cdr3_aa: CASSLGLAGDTQYF; cdr3_nt: TGTGCCAGCAGCCTGGGACTAGCGGGAGATACGCAGTATTTT